The clone carrying this T cell receptor (beta chain) was counted between two and nine times. As part of library construction, unique molecular identifiers were attached to individual cDNA molecules. TCRdb analysed the 5' RACE reads with MiXCR anew, one entry per CDR3 protein. The data show around 45,000 distinct CDR3 sequences, under 9.5% seen once. V shed 2 bases and J 5 bases; nucleotides not matched to a gene: 12. CDR3 size: 16 residues. Germline V gene lookup returns CDR1 MNHEY and CDR2 SVGEGT. This record comes from a study of early T cells in non-severe SARS-CoV-2 infection. Overall study: Chains were not paired, and sequencing was done on bulk RNA from unsorted whole blood.

V usage is TRBV6-2 or TRBV6-3 and J usage is TRBJ2-7, with TRBD2 matching 7 bases. The receptor's source is an adult who was a healthcare worker with PCR-confirmed SARS-CoV-2 infection or an uninfected control (not recorded which). The source material was whole blood. CDR3 coding DNA: TGTGCCAGCAGTTACCCCCAGGAGCGGGGTTTTCACGAGCAGTACTTC. Its protein product is CASSYPQERGFHEQYF.